Listed here are 5 T cell receptor beta chains from one sample, sequenced in a study of blood T cell repertoires in COVID-19. TCRdb's table, derived via immunoSEQ multiplex PCR, lists solely in-frame clones and lacks some. The table records more than 250,000 clones, around 86% of them present only once. Sample: peripheral blood. The receptors were sampled from a man between 50 and 59 years old with active or convalescent COVID-19.

The chain carries TRBV2 and TRBJ2-2; the D gene is possibly TRBD1 (5 bases). The germline V gene has CDR1 SNHLY and CDR2 FYNNEI. The CDR3 is 13 amino acids. Between the trimmed V and J ends, which lost 5 bases and 3 bases, there was a span of 7 bases. The CDR3 region is CASSQQDTGELFF. The CDR3 coding sequence is TGTGCCAGCAGTCAACAGGACACCGGGGAGCTGTTTTTT.

V usage is TRBV6-4 and J usage is TRBJ2-7; tentatively, D is TRBD2 (7 bases). V was trimmed by 0 bases and J by 8 bases, leaving 14 bases between them. Germline CDR1 and CDR2: MRHNA and SNTAGT. This CDR3 is 14 amino acids long. CDR3 DNA: TGTGCCAGCAGTGACTCGATTGGCGGGGGCCAGCAGTACTTC. The encoded protein is CASSDSIGGGQQYF.

The gene calls are TRBV19 and TRBJ2-2, with D perhaps TRBD2 (5 bases). The CDR3 sequence is 15 residues long. V lost 0 bases and J lost 7, with 12 bases in between. The V gene's germline CDR1 is LNHDA and CDR2 SQIVND (reference sequence). CDR3 in DNA: TGTGCCAGTAGTATAGATCGGTCGGGAATCGGGGAGCTGTTTTTT. Amino acids: CASSIDRSGIGELFF.

The J gene is TRBJ2-7, the V gene TRBV11-2; D may be TRBD1 (7 bases). This CDR3 region has 14 residues. V lost 3 bases and J 8 bases, leaving 17 bases between the germline ends. Germline CDR1 reads SGHAT; CDR2 reads FQNNGV. The CDR3 here is CASSLGGQMSKQYF. CDR3 coding DNA: TGTGCCAGCAGCTTGGGGGGACAGATGAGTAAGCAGTACTTC.

This clone occurred once. The chain is built from TRBV5-6 and TRBJ2-1, with D tentatively TRBD2 (5 bases). Between the trimmed V and J ends, which lost 3 bases and 6 bases, there was a span of 13 bases. The CDR3 spans 14 residues. Looked up from germline, CDR1 is SGHDT and CDR2 is YYEEEE. The CDR3 region is CASSSMRGSNEQFF. As DNA, the CDR3 is TGTGCCAGCAGCTCAATGCGAGGGTCCAATGAGCAGTTCTTC.